This T cell receptor (beta chain) derives from a study of shared clonotypes between healthy human individuals. Findings and caveats of the study: A generally larger estimated richness was seen in naive subsets than in memory subsets. Depth was large, yet rarefaction showed that sorted-subset sequencing was incomplete.

Repertoires were generated with immunoSEQ multiplex PCR, while TCRdb's copy carries only in-frame clones and drops some. This sample has about 2.4 million clones; 93% occur once, and the top ten carry more than 0.35%. V was pared by 2 bases and J by 4 bases, with 11 bases between. CDR1 MNHNY and CDR2 SVGAGI come from the germline V gene (reference sequence). This CDR3 region has 14 residues. Splitting the CD4+ cells yielded a CD45RA+ naive subset and a CD45RA-negative memory subset. Concerning this clone: Its antigen remains unidentified.

The source of this sequence is a man younger than 35 in good health. Some clones in this sample may be carry-over from other donors' samples. Sequencing was done on a sample of naive CD4+ T cells from PBMCs. Stated subset: CD45RA+ positively selected. V gene TRBV6-6 combines with J gene TRBJ1-2; D is possibly TRBD1 (6 bases). In nucleotides, the CDR3 is TGTGCCAGCAGTTACCCAACAGGGTTCTATGGCTACACCTTC. Its protein product is CASSYPTGFYGYTF.